Detailed here is one T cell receptor beta chain. This entry comes from a study of blood T cell repertoires in COVID-19. Looking at the study overall: Samples came from the United States, Italy and Spain, spanning acute and convalescent COVID-19.

This CDR3 region has 15 residues. V was shortened by 0 bases and J by 1 base, with 9 bases between the two germline ends. Germline V lookup: CDR1 WNHNN, CDR2 SYGVQD (reference sequence). During active infection, Seattle patients enrolled and were then monitored through disease. The authors' processing: Estimated nucleated cell counts came from reference gene primer amplification. Clones were read by immunoSEQ multiplex PCR, and TCRdb kept only the in-frame ones, dropping some. V and J calls and clone size are those listed in that table; D and trimming were worked out from the DNA. The data show 250,000 to 300,000 clones, 75% to 90% seen once.

The chain has TRBV10-1 and TRBJ1-1; D ambiguous. Sequenced input: peripheral blood. This clonotype originated in a woman in her 70s with COVID-19, enrolled during active disease. CDR3: CASSESMGRNTEAFF. The CDR3 DNA follows: TGCGCCAGCAGTGAGTCGATGGGCCGGAACACTGAAGCTTTCTTT.